This T cell receptor (beta chain) originates from a study of cytomegalovirus exposure and HLA in healthy donors. In the case of this clone: Its specificity is not known.

V was clipped by 3 bases and J by 7 bases; unmatched bases: 11. CDR3 size: 15 residues. The germline gives CDR1 SEHNR, CDR2 FQNEAQ (reference sequence). Study-wide results and caveats: Within the data, a cluster of highly shared sequence variants was likely a sequencing artifact. For most TCR beta V segments, an earlier analysis put the productive rate at about 87% or about 30% of the time.

Researchers ran the PCR with 60 Vbeta and 13 Jbeta primers. Clones were read by immunoSEQ multiplex PCR, and TCRdb kept only the in-frame ones, dropping some. The sample lists roughly 71,000 clones; 60% to 80% were seen once. What was sequenced was PBMCs. The TCR comes from a girl between 5 and 17 years old in good health and CMV-seropositive. The V gene is TRBV7-9, the J gene TRBJ1-2; 7 bases are shared with TRBD1. The CDR3 protein is CASSLFGTARGGYTF. The CDR3 DNA is TGTGCCAGCAGCTTGTTCGGGACAGCCAGGGGTGGCTACACCTTC.